Following are 26 T cell receptor beta chains from one sample sequenced in a study of T cell repertoires in cytomegalovirus infection. TCRdb analysed the reads with MiXCR anew, one entry per CDR3 protein. This table has approximately 180,000 distinct CDR3 sequences, roughly a fifth appearing once. Sequencing input: PBMCs. These TCRs come from a human donor in good health (CMV status not recorded). Some clones in this sample may be carry-over from other donors' samples.

V usage is TRBV29-1 and J usage is TRBJ2-3; TRBD2 agrees at 13 bases. V lost 7 bases, J lost 2 bases, and 6 bases stayed unmatched. Germline V gene data show CDR1 as SQVTM and CDR2 as ANQGSEA. The length of the CDR3 is 15 residues. DNA for the CDR3: TGCAGCGCCACAGGGACTAGCGGGGTCACAGATACGCAGTATTTT. It codes for CSATGTSGVTDTQYF.

The chain carries TRBV12-3 or TRBV12-4 and TRBJ1-5, with 7 positions matching TRBD1. The J segment lost 5 bases and the V segment lost 6 bases, leaving 7 bases of the junction unmatched. The CDR3 spans 14 residues. In DNA form, the CDR3 reads TGTGCCAGCAGCCCTACAGGGGCCGATCAGCCCCAGCATTTT. Its protein is CASSPTGADQPQHF.

This sequence joins TRBV19 and TRBJ2-7; D is undetermined. Per germline, CDR1 LNHDA and CDR2 SQIVND (reference sequence). Trimming took 6 bases from V and 2 from J, leaving 11 bases between them. The CDR3 covers 13 residues. CDR3 residues: CASRPAGPYEQYF. DNA for the CDR3: TGTGCCAGTAGGCCGGCAGGCCCCTACGAGCAGTACTTC.

This clonotype appeared many times. V is TRBV7-9 and J is TRBJ2-7, with D perhaps given as TRBD1 or TRBD2 (6 bases each). Germline V gene lookup returns CDR1 SEHNR and CDR2 FQNEAQ (reference sequence). V gave up 2 bases and J gave up 0 bases, with 8 bases separating them. The CDR3 runs to 14 residues. The CDR3 nucleotides read TGTGCCAGCAGCTTAAGGGGGGTCTCCTACGAGCAGTACTTC. Translation: CASSLRGVSYEQYF.

This clonotype has at least ten counts. The CDR3 region is CASSRREGAGTEAFF. For the CDR3, the DNA is TGTGCCAGCAGCCGAAGAGAGGGGGCGGGCACTGAAGCTTTCTTT. V gene TRBV7-8 combines with J gene TRBJ1-1; 7 bases agree with TRBD1. The CDR3 contains 15 residues. The junction had 10 bases not matched to a gene; V was cut back by 5 bases and J by 4 bases. Looked up from germline, CDR1 is SGHVS and CDR2 is FQNEAQ.

This sequence joins TRBV2 and TRBJ2-7; TRBD2 agrees at 9 bases. Germline lookup yields CDR1 SNHLY and CDR2 FYNNEI. The trim removed 4 bases at V and 4 bases at J, leaving 5 bases unmatched. This CDR3 region has 14 residues. The CDR3 nucleotides are TGTGCCAGCAGTGGAGGGACTAGCAGGTACGAGCAGTACTTC. Its translation: CASSGGTSRYEQYF.

On this clonotype itself: At one of its ends the junction is not consistent with the germline gene, which may arise from a read error. This rearrangement joins TRBV11-2 to TRBJ1-6, with 8 positions matching TRBD1. Per germline, CDR1 SGHAT and CDR2 FQNNGV. This CDR3 has 16 residues. The CDR3 sequence: CASRETGDPSNSPIHF. The CDR3 bases are TGTGCCAGCAGAGAGACAGGGGATCCTTCTAATTCACCCATCCACTTT.

Concerning this clonotype itself: A much larger clone lies a single base off, so this may be a read error. The CDR3: CASSLGGRVGWGEQFF. CDR3 DNA: TGTGCCAGCAGCTTAGGGGGGAGAGTGGGTTGGGGTGAGCAGTTCTTC. This rearrangement joins TRBV7-8 to TRBJ2-1, with D perhaps matching TRBD1 or TRBD2 (5 bases each). The V gene lost 1 base and the J gene lost 9 bases, with 19 bases spanning the gap. The CDR3 has 16 amino acids. The germline CDR1 and CDR2 sequences are SGHVS and FQNEAQ.

This clonotype was picked up many times. This sequence joins TRBV7-8 and TRBJ2-7; the match to TRBD2 covers 7 bases. With 4 bases clipped from V and 0 bases from J, the junction kept 9 bases outside the gene matches. The CDR3 consists of 16 residues. CDR1 and CDR2 (germline): SGHVS, FQNEAQ. For the CDR3, the DNA is TGTGCCAGCAGCTCAAGAGGCGCTAGCGGCTCCTACGAGCAGTACTTC. This sequence encodes CASSSRGASGSYEQYF.

This clonotype was observed many times. The chain has TRBV11-1 and TRBJ1-1; D call uncertain. V shed 7 bases and J shed 6 bases, with 9 bases lying between them. The germline CDR1 and CDR2 sequences are SGHAT and FQDESV (reference sequence). The CDR3 runs to 11 residues. The CDR3 region is CASMELAEAFF. Written as DNA, the CDR3 is TGTGCCAGCATGGAATTGGCTGAAGCTTTCTTT.

This clonotype was counted only a few times. The V call is TRBV7-6, the J call TRBJ2-2, with 8 bases matching TRBD2. V gave up 1 base and J gave up 6 bases; unmatched junction bases: 4. Germline lookup yields CDR1 SGHVS and CDR2 FNYEAQ. This CDR3 has 15 amino acids. Written as DNA, the CDR3 is TGTGCCAGCAGCTTAGGAGCGGGGGCTTCCGGGGAGCTGTTTTTT. Residues: CASSLGAGASGELFF.

The chain uses TRBV9 and TRBJ2-1; D possibly matches TRBD1 or TRBD2 (6 bases each). This CDR3 region has 16 residues. V shed 0 bases and J shed 2 bases, with 12 bases lying between them. Germline V gene sequence: CDR1 SGDLS, CDR2 YYNGEE. CDR3 in DNA: TGTGCCAGCAGCGTAGGGGGGGCCGCCACCTACAATGAGCAGTTCTTC. Residues: CASSVGGAATYNEQFF.

This clonotype was observed a handful of times. The CDR3 DNA reads as TGTGCCACTTACTGGAAGGGACGAGCTTTCTTT. It is translated as CATYWKGRAFF. The chain links TRBV19 to TRBJ1-1; tentative D call: TRBD1 (5 bases). CDR3 length: 11 amino acids. V lost 10 bases and J 10 bases, leaving 16 bases between the germline ends. Germline loops: CDR1 LNHDA, CDR2 SQIVND (reference sequence). The full variable domain, in which reference TRBV19 and TRBJ1-1 provide the parts outside the CDR3, is DGGITQSPKYLFRKEGQNVTLSCEQNLNHDAMYWYRQDPGQGLRLIYYSQIVNDFQKGDIAEGYSVSREKKESFPLTVTSAQKNPTAFYLCATYWKGRAFFGQGTRLTVV.

This clonotype was counted only a few times. One end of the junction varies from germline; a read error may be responsible. The chain carries TRBV6-5 and TRBJ2-4; 8 bases are a match to TRBD1. Germline V gene lookup returns CDR1 MNHEY and CDR2 SVGAGI. The CDR3 sequence is 13 residues long. CDR3 DNA: TGTGCCAGCAGTCCCCTCGGGATCAGGGGGCTGCACTTC. Protein product: CASSPLGIRGLHF.

The chain recombines TRBV20-1 with TRBJ2-5; no clear D. The length of the CDR3 is 14 residues. Germline lookup yields CDR1 DFQATT and CDR2 SNEGSKA (reference sequence). Trimming took 4 bases from V and 1 from J, leaving 13 bases between them. CDR3 amino acids: CSAIDPWSQETQYF. The CDR3 DNA is TGCAGTGCTATAGATCCGTGGTCCCAAGAGACCCAGTACTTC.

This sequence joins TRBV9 and TRBJ2-7; D is perhaps TRBD1 (6 bases). The CDR3 runs to 16 residues. CDR1 and CDR2 (germline): SGDLS, YYNGEE. V was shortened by 3 bases and J by 2 bases, with 18 bases between the two germline ends. The chain's CDR3 is CASSATTGRPPYEQYF. CDR3 DNA: TGTGCCAGCAGCGCTACGACAGGTCGACCCCCCTACGAGCAGTACTTC.

A few counts support this clonotype. V is TRBV7-8 and J is TRBJ1-4; no clear D. Germline V CDR1 and CDR2: SGHVS, FQNEAQ. Trimming took 3 bases from V and 4 from J, leaving 9 bases between them. The CDR3 totals 14 residues. Here the CDR3 DNA reads TGTGCCAGCAGCTTCCGGACCGTTAATGAAAAACTGTTTTTT. This gives the protein CASSFRTVNEKLFF.

This clonotype occurred many times. The J gene is TRBJ1-2, the V gene TRBV7-8, with D maybe TRBD1 (6 bases). There are 17 residues in the CDR3. CDR1 is SGHVS, CDR2 FQNEAQ, per germline. The V end was cut by 4 bases, the J end by 7 bases, with 25 bases between. CDR3 DNA: TGTGCCAGCAGCTCAGGACGAGTGGGGGCTCTTGGCGGTGGCTACACCTTC. The encoded protein is CASSSGRVGALGGGYTF. Full variable domain (remainder filled in from reference TRBV7-8 and TRBJ1-2): GAGVSQSPRYKVAKRGQDVALRCDPISGHVSLFWYQQALGQGPEFLTYFQNEAQLDKSGLPSDRFFAERPEGSVSTLKIQRTQQEDSAVYLCASSSGRVGALGGGYTFGSGTRLTVV.

This clonotype was counted a few times. The genes are TRBV5-6 and TRBJ2-1; D might be TRBD1 or TRBD2, each matching 5 bases. Germline V gene data show CDR1 as SGHDT and CDR2 as YYEEEE. Trimming stripped 4 bases from V and 7 bases from J, with 18 bases between. CDR3 length equals 15 residues. The CDR3 loop reads CASSLRGRVDNEQFF. CDR3 nucleotides: TGTGCCAGCAGCCTCCGGGGCAGGGTTGATAATGAGCAGTTCTTC.

This clonotype was counted between two and nine times. J is TRBJ1-6 and V is TRBV9; 8 bases agree with TRBD1. The CDR3 has 14 amino acids. Unmatched junction bases numbered 5, after V lost 7 bases and J lost 5 bases. Germline-derived CDR1 and CDR2 are SGDLS and YYNGEE. CDR3 nucleotide sequence: TGTGCCAGCCGGCGACAGGGGAATAATTCACCCCTCCACTTT. Encoded protein: CASRRQGNNSPLHF.

Only a few counts were recorded for this clonotype. V gene TRBV20-1 combines with J gene TRBJ2-1; 12 positions match TRBD2. V was clipped by 0 bases and J by 10 bases; unmatched bases: 10. Germline loops: CDR1 DFQATT, CDR2 SNEGSKA (reference sequence). The CDR3 sequence is 16 residues long. CDR3 bases: TGCAGTGCTAGAGATAGGCGACTAGCGGGAGCTGGAGAGCAGTTCTTC. Its protein product is CSARDRRLAGAGEQFF.

There are many counts of this clonotype. This rearrangement joins TRBV7-3 to TRBJ2-3; no definite D call. The CDR3 is 13 amino acids. CDR1 and CDR2 from the germline V gene are SGHTA and FQGTGA. V dropped 5 bases and J dropped 6 bases, with 12 bases sitting between them. This chain's CDR3 is CASSHRPEDTQYF. The DNA of the CDR3 is TGTGCCAGCAGCCACCGCCCGGAGGATACGCAGTATTTT.

The chain links TRBV6-2 or TRBV6-3 to TRBJ2-1; weak D call: TRBD2 (5 bases). CDR3 size: 14 residues. Per the germline V gene, CDR1 is MNHEY and CDR2 is SVGEGT. The germline V and J ends were trimmed by 4 bases and 5 bases, with 12 bases remaining between them. The CDR3 bases are TGTGCCAGCAGTTCGGGCGGGTCCAACAATGAGCAGTTCTTC. Encoded protein: CASSSGGSNNEQFF.

The chain combines TRBV3-1 with TRBJ1-2; D gene ambiguous. CDR1 and CDR2 from the germline V gene are LGHDT and YNNKEL (reference sequence). The germline V and J ends were trimmed by 5 bases and 4 bases, with 17 bases remaining between them. This CDR3 region has 15 residues. Here the CDR3 DNA reads TGTGCCAGCAGCAGAAATCCTGAGGCGGCCTATGGCTACACCTTC. Its protein is CASSRNPEAAYGYTF.

This clonotype was observed a handful of times. The chain links TRBV7-2 to TRBJ2-1; D is unclear. CDR3 length: 16 residues. Trimming pared 5 bases from V and 3 bases from J, leaving 17 bases between. Per the germline V gene, CDR1 is SGHTA and CDR2 is FQGNSA. The CDR3, as DNA: TGTGCCAGCAGCCAAGGAGCAGACCCCAACTACAATGAGCAGTTCTTC. Protein: CASSQGADPNYNEQFF.

The rearrangement uses TRBV7-2 and TRBJ1-2, with D tentatively TRBD1 (5 bases). CDR3 length equals 13 residues. V dropped 2 bases and J dropped 4 bases, with 8 bases sitting between them. Germline V gene data show CDR1 as SGHTA and CDR2 as FQGNSA. This chain's CDR3 is CASSLRRGYGYTF. The CDR3 bases are TGTGCCAGCAGCTTAAGAAGGGGCTATGGCTACACCTTC.